This TCR beta chain was captured in a study of cytomegalovirus exposure and HLA in healthy donors. Study observations and caveats: Per a prior analysis, the majority of TCR beta V segments were productive roughly 87% or roughly 30% of the time. Among the sequence variants, a highly shared cluster was likely an artifact of sequencing. Later analysis associated a missense DCLRE1C variant with TCR beta V- and J-gene trimming.

A note on this clone: The antigen is undetermined.

This CDR3 region has 15 residues. Trimming removed 6 bases from V and 7 bases from J; junction bases left unmatched: 10. Germline loops: CDR1 MNHEY, CDR2 SMNVEV (reference sequence). The PCR made use of 60 Vbeta and 13 Jbeta primers. This table comes from immunoSEQ multiplex PCR, and its TCRdb copy is limited to in-frame clones, with some not included. The table has about 140,000 clones, approximately 80% seen once; the top ten hold 1.9%. The sample consisted of PBMCs. The chain links TRBV27 to TRBJ2-7; 12 nucleotides line up with TRBD1. This sequence was found in a woman aged 35 to 49 in good health and CMV-seronegative. The CDR3 loop is CASRTMGQGASEQYF. The CDR3 coding sequence is TGTGCCAGCAGAACGATGGGACAGGGGGCGTCTGAGCAGTACTTC.